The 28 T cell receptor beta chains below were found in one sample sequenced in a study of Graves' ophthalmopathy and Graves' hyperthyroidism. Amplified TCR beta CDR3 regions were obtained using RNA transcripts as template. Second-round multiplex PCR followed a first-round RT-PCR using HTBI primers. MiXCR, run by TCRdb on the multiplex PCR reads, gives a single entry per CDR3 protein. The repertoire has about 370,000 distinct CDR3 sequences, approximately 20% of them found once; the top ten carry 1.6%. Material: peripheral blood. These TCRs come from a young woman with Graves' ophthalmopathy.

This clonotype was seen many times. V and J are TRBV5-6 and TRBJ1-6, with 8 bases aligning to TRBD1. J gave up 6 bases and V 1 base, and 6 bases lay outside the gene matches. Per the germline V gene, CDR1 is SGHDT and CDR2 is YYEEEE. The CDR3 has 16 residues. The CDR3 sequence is CASSLSTGVFNSPLHF. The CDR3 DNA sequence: TGTGCCAGCAGCTTGTCGACAGGGGTGTTTAATTCACCCCTCCACTTT.

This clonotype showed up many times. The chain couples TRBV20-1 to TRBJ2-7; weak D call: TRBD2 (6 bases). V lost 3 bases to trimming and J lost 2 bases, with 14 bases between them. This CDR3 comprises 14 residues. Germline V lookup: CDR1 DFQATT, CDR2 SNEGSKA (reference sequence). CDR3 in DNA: TGCAGTGCTAGGGGGCGGGATTTTACCTACGAGCAGTACTTC. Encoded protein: CSARGRDFTYEQYF.

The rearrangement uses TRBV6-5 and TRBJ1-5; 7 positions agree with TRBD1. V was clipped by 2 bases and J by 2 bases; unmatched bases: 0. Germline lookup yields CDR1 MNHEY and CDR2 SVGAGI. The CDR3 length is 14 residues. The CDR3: CASSYGTGNQPQHF. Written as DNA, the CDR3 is TGTGCCAGCAGTTACGGGACAGGCAATCAGCCCCAGCATTTT.

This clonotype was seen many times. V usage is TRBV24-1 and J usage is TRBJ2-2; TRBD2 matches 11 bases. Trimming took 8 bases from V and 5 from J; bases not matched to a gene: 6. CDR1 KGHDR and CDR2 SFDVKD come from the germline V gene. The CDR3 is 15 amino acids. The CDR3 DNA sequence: TGTGCCACCAAAATAGCGGGGGGGCGTACCGGGGAGCTGTTTTTT. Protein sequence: CATKIAGGRTGELFF.

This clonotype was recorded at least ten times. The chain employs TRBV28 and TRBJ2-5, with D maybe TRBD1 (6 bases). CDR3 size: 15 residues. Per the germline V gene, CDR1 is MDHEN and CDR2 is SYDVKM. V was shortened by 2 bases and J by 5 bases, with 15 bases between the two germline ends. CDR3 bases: TGTGCCAGCAGTTTACTCGACAGGCGGTCGGAGACCCAGTACTTC. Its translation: CASSLLDRRSETQYF.

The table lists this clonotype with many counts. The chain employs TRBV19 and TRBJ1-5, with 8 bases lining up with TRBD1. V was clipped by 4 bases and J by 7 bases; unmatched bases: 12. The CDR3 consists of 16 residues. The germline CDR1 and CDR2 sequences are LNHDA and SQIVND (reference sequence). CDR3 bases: TGTGCCAGTAGTAGGGCCGGACAGGGTGGATTCCAGCCCCAGCATTTT. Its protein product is CASSRAGQGGFQPQHF.

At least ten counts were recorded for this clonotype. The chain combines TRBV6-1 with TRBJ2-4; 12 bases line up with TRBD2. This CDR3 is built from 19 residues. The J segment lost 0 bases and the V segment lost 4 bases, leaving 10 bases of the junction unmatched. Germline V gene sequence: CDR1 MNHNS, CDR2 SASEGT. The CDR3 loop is CASSAGLAGWQLAKNIQYF. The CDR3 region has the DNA TGTGCCAGCAGTGCTGGACTAGCGGGATGGCAACTAGCCAAAAACATTCAGTACTTC.

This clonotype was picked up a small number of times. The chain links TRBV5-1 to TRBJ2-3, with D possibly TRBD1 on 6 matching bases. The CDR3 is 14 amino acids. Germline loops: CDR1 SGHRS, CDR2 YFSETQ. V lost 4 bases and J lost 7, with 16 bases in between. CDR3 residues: CASSTGHPTNTQYF. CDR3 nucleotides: TGCGCCAGCAGCACGGGACACCCGACGAATACGCAGTATTTT.

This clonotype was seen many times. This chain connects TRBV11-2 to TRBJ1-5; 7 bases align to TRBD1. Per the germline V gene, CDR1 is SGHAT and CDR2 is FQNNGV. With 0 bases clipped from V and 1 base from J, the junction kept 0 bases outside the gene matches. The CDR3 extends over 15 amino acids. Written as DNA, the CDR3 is TGTGCCAGCAGCTTAGAACAGGGGAGCAATCAGCCCCAGCATTTT. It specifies CASSLEQGSNQPQHF.

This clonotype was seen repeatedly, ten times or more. CDR3: CASKTLTEAFF. The DNA for the CDR3 is TGTGCCAGTAAAACCCTCACTGAAGCTTTCTTT. The gene calls are TRBV19 and TRBJ1-1; D is uncertain. The CDR3 is made up of 11 amino acids. The germline gives CDR1 LNHDA, CDR2 SQIVND (reference sequence). The ends were cut back, 7 bases at V and 4 bases at J, with 7 bases in the middle.

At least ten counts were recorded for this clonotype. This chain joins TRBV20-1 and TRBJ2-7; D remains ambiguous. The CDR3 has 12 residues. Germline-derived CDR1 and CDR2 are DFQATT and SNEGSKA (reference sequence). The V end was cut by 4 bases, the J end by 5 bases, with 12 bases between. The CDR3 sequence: CSAIHGSNEQYF. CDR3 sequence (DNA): TGCAGTGCTATACACGGATCCAACGAGCAGTACTTC.

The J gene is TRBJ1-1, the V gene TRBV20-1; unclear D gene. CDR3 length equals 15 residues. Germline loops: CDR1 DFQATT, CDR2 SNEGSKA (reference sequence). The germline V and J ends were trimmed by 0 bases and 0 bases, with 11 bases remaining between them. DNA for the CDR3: TGCAGTGCTAGAGATCCGGTCAGGCTGAACACTGAAGCTTTCTTT. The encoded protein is CSARDPVRLNTEAFF.

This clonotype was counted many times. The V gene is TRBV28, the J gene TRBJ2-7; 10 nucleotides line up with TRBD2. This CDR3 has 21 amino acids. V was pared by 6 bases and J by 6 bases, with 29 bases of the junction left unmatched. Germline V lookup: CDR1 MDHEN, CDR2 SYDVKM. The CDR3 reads CASRAPPLAGVEWVFSSEQYF. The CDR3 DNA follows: TGTGCCAGCAGGGCGCCCCCTCTAGCGGGAGTGGAGTGGGTGTTCTCGTCCGAGCAGTACTTC.

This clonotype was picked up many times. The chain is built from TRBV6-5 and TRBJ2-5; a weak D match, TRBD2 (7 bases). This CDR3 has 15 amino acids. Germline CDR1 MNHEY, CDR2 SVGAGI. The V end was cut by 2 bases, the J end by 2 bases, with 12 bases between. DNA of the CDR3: TGTGCCAGCAGTTACGGGGGGGGGGCGCAAGAGACCCAGTACTTC. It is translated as CASSYGGGAQETQYF.

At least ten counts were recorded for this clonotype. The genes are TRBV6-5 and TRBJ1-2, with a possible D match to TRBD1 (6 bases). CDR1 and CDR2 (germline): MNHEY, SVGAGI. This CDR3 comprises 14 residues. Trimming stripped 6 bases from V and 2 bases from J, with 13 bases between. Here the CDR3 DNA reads TGTGCCAGCAGCCGAGCAGGGGACAACTATGGCTACACCTTC. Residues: CASSRAGDNYGYTF.

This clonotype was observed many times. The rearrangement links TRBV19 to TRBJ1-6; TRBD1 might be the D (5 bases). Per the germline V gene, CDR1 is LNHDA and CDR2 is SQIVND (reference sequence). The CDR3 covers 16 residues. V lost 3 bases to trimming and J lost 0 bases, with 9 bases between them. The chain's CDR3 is CASSILGGSYNSPLHF. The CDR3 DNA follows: TGTGCCAGTAGTATCTTGGGGGGCTCCTATAATTCACCCCTCCACTTT.

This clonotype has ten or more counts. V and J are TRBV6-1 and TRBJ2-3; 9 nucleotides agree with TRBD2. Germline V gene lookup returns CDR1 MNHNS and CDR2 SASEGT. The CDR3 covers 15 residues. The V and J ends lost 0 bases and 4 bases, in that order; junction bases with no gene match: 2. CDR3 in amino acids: CASSEASGSPDTQYF. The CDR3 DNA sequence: TGTGCCAGCAGTGAAGCTAGCGGGAGCCCAGATACGCAGTATTTT.

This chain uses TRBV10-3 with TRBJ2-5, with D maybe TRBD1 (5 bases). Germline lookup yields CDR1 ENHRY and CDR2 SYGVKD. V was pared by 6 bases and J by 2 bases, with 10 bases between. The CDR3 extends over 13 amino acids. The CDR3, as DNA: TGTGCCATCAGCACGACAGCTCAAGAGACCCAGTACTTC. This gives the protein CAISTTAQETQYF.

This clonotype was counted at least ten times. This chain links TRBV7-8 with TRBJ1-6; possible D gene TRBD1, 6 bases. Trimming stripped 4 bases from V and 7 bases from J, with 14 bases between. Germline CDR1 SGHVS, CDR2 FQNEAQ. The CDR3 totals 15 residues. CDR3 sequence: CASSYYRVANSPLHF. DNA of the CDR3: TGTGCCAGCAGCTACTACAGGGTAGCGAATTCACCCCTCCACTTT.

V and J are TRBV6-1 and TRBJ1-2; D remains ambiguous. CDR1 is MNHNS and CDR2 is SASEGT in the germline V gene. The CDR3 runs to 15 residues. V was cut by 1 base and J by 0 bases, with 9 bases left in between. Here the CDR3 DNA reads TGTGCCAGCAGTGAAGAAAGGTTAACTAACTATGGCTACACCTTC. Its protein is CASSEERLTNYGYTF.

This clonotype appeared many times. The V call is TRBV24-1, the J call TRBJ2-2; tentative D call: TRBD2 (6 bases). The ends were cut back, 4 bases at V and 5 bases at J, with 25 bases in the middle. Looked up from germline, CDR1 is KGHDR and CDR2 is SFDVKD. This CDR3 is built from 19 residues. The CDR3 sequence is CATSDPSGVGPGRTGELFF. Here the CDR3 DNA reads TGTGCCACCAGTGACCCGTCGGGAGTGGGGCCAGGGAGGACCGGGGAGCTGTTTTTT.

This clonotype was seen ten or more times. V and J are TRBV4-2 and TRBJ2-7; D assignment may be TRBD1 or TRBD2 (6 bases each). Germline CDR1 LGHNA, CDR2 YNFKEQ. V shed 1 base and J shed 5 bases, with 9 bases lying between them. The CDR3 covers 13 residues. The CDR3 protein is CASSQARGDEQYF. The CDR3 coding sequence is TGTGCCAGCAGCCAAGCTAGGGGGGACGAGCAGTACTTC.

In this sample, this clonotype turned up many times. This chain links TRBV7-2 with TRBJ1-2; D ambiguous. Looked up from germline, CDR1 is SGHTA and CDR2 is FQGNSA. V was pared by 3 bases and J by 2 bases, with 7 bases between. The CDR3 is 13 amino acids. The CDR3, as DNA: TGTGCCAGCAGCTTGAGAGTCAACTATGGCTACACCTTC. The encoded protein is CASSLRVNYGYTF.

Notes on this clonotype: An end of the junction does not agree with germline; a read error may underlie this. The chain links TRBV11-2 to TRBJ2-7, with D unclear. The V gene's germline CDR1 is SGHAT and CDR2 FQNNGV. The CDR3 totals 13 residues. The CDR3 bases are TGCGCCAGCAGCCAAGGAGAAAGGTACGAGCAGTACTTC. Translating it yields CASSQGERYEQYF.

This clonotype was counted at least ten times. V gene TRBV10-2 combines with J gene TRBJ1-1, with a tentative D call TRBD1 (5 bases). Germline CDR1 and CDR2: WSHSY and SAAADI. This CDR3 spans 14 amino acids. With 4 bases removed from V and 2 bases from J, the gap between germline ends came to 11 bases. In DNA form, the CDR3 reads TGCGCCAGCAGTGCGGGGGTCATCAACACTGAAGCTTTCTTT. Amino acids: CASSAGVINTEAFF.

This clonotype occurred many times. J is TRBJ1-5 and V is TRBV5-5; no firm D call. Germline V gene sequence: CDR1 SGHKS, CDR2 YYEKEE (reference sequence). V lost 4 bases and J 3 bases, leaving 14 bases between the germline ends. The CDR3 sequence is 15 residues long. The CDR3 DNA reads TGTGCCAGCAGCAAGGCGGCACAGATCAATCAGCCCCAGCATTTT. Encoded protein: CASSKAAQINQPQHF.

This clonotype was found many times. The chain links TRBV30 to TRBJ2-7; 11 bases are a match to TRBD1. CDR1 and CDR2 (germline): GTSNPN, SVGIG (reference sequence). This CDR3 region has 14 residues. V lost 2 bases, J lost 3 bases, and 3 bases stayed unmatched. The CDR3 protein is CAWSPGTGGYEQYF. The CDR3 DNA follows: TGTGCCTGGAGTCCAGGGACAGGGGGCTACGAGCAGTACTTC. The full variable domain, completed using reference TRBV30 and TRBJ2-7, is SQTIHQWPATLVQPVGSPLSLECTVEGTSNPNLYWYRQAAGRGLQLLFYSVGIGQISSEVPQNLSASRPQDRQFILSSKKLLLSDSGFYLCAWSPGTGGYEQYFGPGTRLTVT.

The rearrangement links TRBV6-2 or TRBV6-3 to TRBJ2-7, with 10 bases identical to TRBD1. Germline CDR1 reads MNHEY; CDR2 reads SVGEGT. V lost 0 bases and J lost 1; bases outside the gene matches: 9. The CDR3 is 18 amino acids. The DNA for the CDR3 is TGTGCCAGCAGTTACTCGGGACAGGGGCTGTCCCTATCCTACGAGCAGTACTTC. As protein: CASSYSGQGLSLSYEQYF.